Below are 28 T cell receptor beta chains sequenced from a single sample in a study of shared clonotypes between healthy human individuals. CD8 cells classed as naive were CD45RO-negative and positively selected for CCR7, excluding terminally differentiated effector memory CD45RA+ cells. Libraries were prepared by immunoSEQ multiplex PCR; TCRdb keeps only in-frame clonotypes and omits some of them. Here the sample spans nearly 600,000 clones, less than 97% being singletons. Source material: naive CD8+ T cells sorted from blood. The receptors come from a woman aged 25 to 39 in good health.

Written as DNA, the CDR3 is TGTGCCAGTAGTATAGATCTGGTCACCGACTCCTACGAGCAGTACTTC. Protein sequence: CASSIDLVTDSYEQYF. The chain couples TRBV19 to TRBJ2-5; no definite D call. The end of the DNA aligns better with TRBJ2-7, so the J call may be wrong. Per germline, CDR1 LNHDA and CDR2 SQIVND (reference sequence). CDR3 size: 16 residues.

The chain carries TRBV9 and TRBJ2-7, with TRBD2 identical over 7 bases. Germline V gene lookup returns CDR1 SGDLS and CDR2 YYNGEE. After removal of 3 bases from V and 0 bases from J, the junction contained 6 bases not matched to a gene. This CDR3 contains 15 residues. The CDR3 spells CASSGPGLRSYEQYF. The CDR3 DNA is TGTGCCAGCAGCGGGCCGGGACTACGCTCCTACGAGCAGTACTTC. Supplemented by reference TRBV9 and TRBJ2-7, the full variable domain reads DSGVTQTPKHLITATGQRVTLRCSPRSGDLSVYWYQQSLDQGLQFLIQYYNGEERAKGNILERFSAQQFPDLHSELNLSSLELGDSALYFCASSGPGLRSYEQYFGPGTRLTVT.

This chain uses TRBV4-1 with TRBJ2-1, with 9 bases fitting TRBD2. After removal of 3 bases from V and 9 bases from J, the junction contained 6 bases not matched to a gene. Germline V CDR1 and CDR2: MGHRA, YSYEKL. This CDR3 comprises 14 residues. This CDR3 reads CASSQREGRAEQFF. The CDR3 DNA is TGCGCCAGCAGCCAGCGGGAGGGGAGGGCTGAGCAGTTCTTC.

This chain joins TRBV13 and TRBJ1-1; 9 positions agree with TRBD1. The germline V gene encodes CDR1 PRHDT and CDR2 FYEKMQ (reference sequence). Trimming at V came to 5 bases and at J to 3 bases, leaving 7 bases not matched to a gene. The CDR3 spans 15 residues. The CDR3: CASSLPTGGYTEAFF. CDR3 nucleotide sequence: TGTGCCAGCAGCCTTCCGACAGGGGGGTACACTGAAGCTTTCTTT.

The chain carries TRBV29-1 and TRBJ2-7, with D possibly being TRBD1 (5 bases). The CDR3 length is 13 residues. The germline V gene has CDR1 SQVTM and CDR2 ANQGSEA. V was pared by 2 bases and J by 4 bases, with 12 bases between. The DNA for the CDR3 is TGCAGCGTTGAACGGCAGGGTGGGTACGAGCAGTACTTC. Encoded protein: CSVERQGGYEQYF.

The chain has TRBV19 and TRBJ2-7; D ambiguous. Per the germline V gene, CDR1 is LNHDA and CDR2 is SQIVND (reference sequence). V lost 9 bases to trimming and J lost 2 bases, with 14 bases between them. The CDR3 is 13 amino acids. CDR3 coding DNA: TGTGCCAGGAGACTGTCCTCCCCCTACGAGCAGTACTTC. This sequence encodes CARRLSSPYEQYF.

The V call is TRBV13, the J call TRBJ2-5; 10 nucleotides match TRBD2. The CDR3 contains 16 residues. With 5 bases clipped from V and 3 bases from J, the junction kept 9 bases outside the gene matches. CDR1 is PRHDT, CDR2 FYEKMQ, per germline (reference sequence). The CDR3 loop is CASSLRAGGPEETQYF. CDR3 DNA sequence: TGTGCCAGCAGCCTACGAGCGGGAGGGCCCGAAGAGACCCAGTACTTC.

The chain links TRBV2 to TRBJ2-1; 10 bases agree with TRBD2. The CDR3 covers 15 residues. V shed 4 bases, J shed 1 base, and the junction held 1 base outside the gene matches. CDR1 and CDR2 from the germline V gene are SNHLY and FYNNEI. CDR3 residues: CASSATSGSYNEQFF. The CDR3 bases are TGTGCCAGCAGTGCGACTAGCGGGTCCTACAATGAGCAGTTCTTC.

The V call is TRBV27, the J call TRBJ2-2; D unclear. Germline CDR1 reads MNHEY; CDR2 reads SMNVEV (reference sequence). The V end was cut by 7 bases, the J end by 2 bases, with 8 bases between. The CDR3 is made up of 13 amino acids. The DNA for the CDR3 is TGTGCCAGCACCTACCCTAACACCGGGGAGCTGTTTTTT. Amino acids: CASTYPNTGELFF.

This sequence joins TRBV6-5 and TRBJ2-2, with D unresolved. The V end was cut by 10 bases, the J end by 1 base, with 10 bases between. The germline CDR1 and CDR2 sequences are MNHEY and SVGAGI. This CDR3 has 13 residues. CDR3 residues: CATFTENTGELFF. CDR3 bases: TGTGCCACCTTTACCGAGAACACCGGGGAGCTGTTTTTT.

The genes are TRBV4-1 and TRBJ2-1, with TRBD2 matching 11 bases. After removal of 0 bases from V and 8 bases from J, the junction contained 15 bases not matched to a gene. This CDR3 spans 19 amino acids. CDR1 and CDR2 (germline): MGHRA, YSYEKL. CDR3 amino acids: CASSQEDLGLAGSFDEQFF. As DNA, the CDR3 is TGCGCCAGCAGCCAAGAAGATTTAGGACTAGCGGGTTCCTTCGATGAGCAGTTCTTC.

The V gene is TRBV4-1, the J gene TRBJ1-3; possible D gene TRBD1, 6 bases. This CDR3 spans 16 amino acids. Germline V gene lookup returns CDR1 MGHRA and CDR2 YSYEKL. Between the trimmed V and J ends, which lost 0 bases and 4 bases, there was a span of 13 bases. The CDR3 protein is CASSQDRGLGGNTIYF. The CDR3 nucleotides read TGCGCCAGCAGCCAAGATCGGGGGCTAGGGGGAAACACCATATATTTT.

J is TRBJ2-7 and V is TRBV2; tentatively, D is TRBD1 (5 bases). The V gene lost 3 bases and the J gene lost 0 bases, with 12 bases spanning the gap. The CDR3 sequence is 15 residues long. The germline gives CDR1 SNHLY, CDR2 FYNNEI. The CDR3 reads CASSDSAGSSYEQYF. The CDR3 region has the DNA TGTGCCAGCAGTGATTCGGCAGGGTCCTCCTACGAGCAGTACTTC.

The chain carries TRBV13 and TRBJ2-7, with 11 bases lining up with TRBD1. The junction had 6 bases not matched to a gene; V was cut back by 5 bases and J by 3 bases. CDR3 length: 15 amino acids. Germline-derived CDR1 and CDR2 are PRHDT and FYEKMQ (reference sequence). The CDR3 DNA is TGTGCCAGCAGCCCTTTGGGGACAGGGGGCTACGAGCAGTACTTC. Its translation is CASSPLGTGGYEQYF.

The V call is TRBV4-2, the J call TRBJ1-5; TRBD1 is a possible D gene (5 bases). This CDR3 comprises 12 residues. The V gene's germline CDR1 is LGHNA and CDR2 YNFKEQ. Trimming cost V 6 bases and J 7 bases, with 10 bases left between them. CDR3 sequence reads: CASRGPGQPQHF. CDR3 DNA: TGTGCCAGCAGGGGACCGGGGCAGCCCCAGCATTTT.

The chain joins TRBV19 to TRBJ2-7; D not resolved. Germline V lookup: CDR1 LNHDA, CDR2 SQIVND (reference sequence). V was pared by 2 bases and J by 3 bases, with 11 bases between. This CDR3 spans 14 amino acids. The CDR3 DNA reads TGTGCCAGTAGTATACAAGGGCAAAACTACGAGCAGTACTTC. This sequence encodes CASSIQGQNYEQYF.

The chain has TRBV7-6 and TRBJ2-1, with D tentatively TRBD1 (7 bases). V was cut by 5 bases and J by 2 bases, with 13 bases left in between. This CDR3 contains 15 residues. CDR1 and CDR2 (germline): SGHVS, FNYEAQ. The CDR3 sequence is CASSPDREAYNEQFF. The CDR3, as DNA: TGTGCCAGCAGCCCAGACAGGGAGGCCTACAATGAGCAGTTCTTC.

This chain connects TRBV28 to TRBJ1-1, with D hard to call. This CDR3 is built from 14 residues. Germline V lookup: CDR1 MDHEN, CDR2 SYDVKM. Trimming cost V 7 bases and J 5 bases, with 17 bases left between them. The CDR3 DNA is TGTGCCAGCACCTGGCTGGAAGGTGATACTGAAGCTTTCTTT. This sequence encodes CASTWLEGDTEAFF.

This clone has only one observation. The gene calls are TRBV14 and TRBJ2-1, with 9 bases aligning to TRBD2. Germline V lookup: CDR1 SGHDN, CDR2 FVKESK. The CDR3 loop spans 16 amino acids. V lost 3 bases and J lost 2; bases outside the gene matches: 5. The CDR3 DNA reads TGTGCCAGCAGCCAGTTAGCGGGAGAAGCCTACAATGAGCAGTTCTTC. The encoded protein is CASSQLAGEAYNEQFF.

The V gene is TRBV27, the J gene TRBJ2-1; 7 bases map to TRBD2. Germline loops: CDR1 MNHEY, CDR2 SMNVEV (reference sequence). This CDR3 has 15 residues. The V and J ends lost 3 bases and 7 bases, in that order; junction bases with no gene match: 9. CDR3 nucleotides: TGTGCCAGCAGTTTTATTTGGGGAGGGTTAAATGAGCAGTTCTTC. Amino acids: CASSFIWGGLNEQFF.

The V call is TRBV5-4, the J call TRBJ1-2; the D gene is possibly TRBD1 (5 bases). CDR1 and CDR2 (germline): SGHNT, YYREEE (reference sequence). CDR3 length: 15 residues. V gave up 0 bases and J gave up 4 bases, with 13 bases separating them. The CDR3 DNA sequence: TGTGCCAGCAGCTTGGACAGGCTCTACTCCTATGGCTACACCTTC. Amino acids: CASSLDRLYSYGYTF. The whole variable domain, filled in from reference TRBV5-4 and TRBJ1-2, reads ETGVTQSPTHLIKTRGQQVTLRCSSQSGHNTVSWYQQALGQGPQFIFQYYREEENGRGNFPPRFSGLQFPNYSSELNVNALELDDSALYLCASSLDRLYSYGYTFGSGTRLTVV.

This sequence joins TRBV27 and TRBJ2-3; 10 bases fit TRBD1. V lost 4 bases to trimming and J lost 4 bases; unmatched junction nucleotides: 11. The CDR3 runs to 17 residues. The germline V gene has CDR1 MNHEY and CDR2 SMNVEV (reference sequence). Here the CDR3 reads CASSSTGGYSPADTQYF. As DNA, the CDR3 is TGTGCCAGCAGTTCGACAGGGGGCTACAGCCCCGCAGATACGCAGTATTTT.

This chain uses TRBV11-1 with TRBJ1-1; a possible D gene is TRBD1 (5 bases). The CDR3 spans 13 residues. Germline V gene data show CDR1 as SGHAT and CDR2 as FQDESV (reference sequence). Trimming took off 6 bases at V and 1 base at J, with 9 bases between the two ends. The CDR3 protein is CASSIGANTEAFF. DNA of the CDR3: TGTGCCAGCAGTATTGGGGCGAACACTGAAGCTTTCTTT.

The chain has TRBV27 and TRBJ2-2; D unresolved. CDR1 is MNHEY and CDR2 is SMNVEV in the germline V gene (reference sequence). The V gene lost 3 bases and the J gene lost 5 bases, with 4 bases spanning the gap. The CDR3 runs 12 residues. CDR3 sequence reads: CASSFITGELFF. The CDR3 nucleotides are TGTGCCAGCAGTTTCATAACCGGGGAGCTGTTTTTT.

The V and J genes are TRBV7-8 and TRBJ2-2, with 8 bases matching TRBD1. V dropped 5 bases and J dropped 1; count of bases not matched to a gene: 15. CDR1 and CDR2 (germline): SGHVS, FQNEAQ. The CDR3 is 19 residues long. CDR3 protein: CASSPTGARVYGNTGELFF. CDR3 DNA: TGTGCCAGCAGCCCGACAGGGGCCCGGGTATACGGGAACACCGGGGAGCTGTTTTTT.

This chain links TRBV7-9 with TRBJ2-7; 9 nucleotides line up with TRBD2. V gave up 1 base and J gave up 1 base; unmatched junction bases: 11. The CDR3 is made up of 18 amino acids. Germline assignment: CDR1 SEHNR and CDR2 FQNEAQ (reference sequence). The CDR3, as DNA: TGTGCCAGCAGCTTAGGAGGCGGTCTGGGACTAGCATCCTACGAGCAGTACTTC. The encoded protein is CASSLGGGLGLASYEQYF. The full variable domain, rest sourced from reference TRBV7-9 and TRBJ2-7, is DTGVSQNPRHKITKRGQNVTFRCDPISEHNRLYWYRQTLGQGPEFLTYFQNEAQLEKSRLLSDRFSAERPKGSFSTLEIQRTEQGDSAMYLCASSLGGGLGLASYEQYFGPGTRLTVT.

This chain connects TRBV28 to TRBJ1-1, with 7 bases aligning to TRBD1. V was pared by 2 bases and J by 8 bases, with 8 bases of the junction left unmatched. CDR1 is MDHEN, CDR2 SYDVKM, per germline. The CDR3 runs to 14 residues. The CDR3 coding sequence is TGTGCCAGCAGTTTACAAAGGGGGCTTTACGAAGCTTTCTTT. It encodes CASSLQRGLYEAFF.

This sequence joins TRBV7-9 and TRBJ1-1; D is undetermined. The ends were cut back, 5 bases at V and 6 bases at J, with 16 bases in the middle. The CDR3 extends over 14 amino acids. In germline, CDR1 is SEHNR, CDR2 FQNEAQ (reference sequence). As DNA, the CDR3 is TGTGCCAGCAGCACCCCTCCCCACGAGGCTGAAGCTTTCTTT. Its protein is CASSTPPHEAEAFF.